What follows describes a single T cell receptor (beta chain). Its antigen is still unknown. Treatment reported: 10-day PBMC culture with coronavirus spike peptide pools or control peptides (ViraFEST assay). CD4+ T cells that had been cultured provided DNA sequenced with the Oncomine TCR Beta short-read assay. TCRdb independently ran MiXCR on the PCR reads; one entry per CDR3 protein. The sample has some 20,000 distinct CDR3 sequences, 40% to 50% seen once; the top ten hold over 11%. This specimen comes from a study of vaccination and CD4 T cells after COVID-19. Study summary: A vaccine, either BNT162b2 or mRNA-1273, was given to participants in two doses. Whole-study findings and limits: Median numbers of SARS-CoV-2-reactive clonotypes increased from approximately 21 to 38 (not a significant change).

The CDR3 runs to 13 residues. J was trimmed by 6 bases and V by 5 bases; bases with no gene match: 6. Germline CDR1 reads SGHTA; CDR2 reads FQGTGA. Sequenced sample: CD4+ T cells from blood, cultured in vitro. The receptor was isolated from a human donor who had recovered from COVID-19. This sequence joins TRBV7-3 and TRBJ1-2; 7 bases fit TRBD1. In DNA, the CDR3 is TGTGCCAGCAGCGACGACAGGGAGGATGGCTACACCTTC. Translated, it gives CASSDDREDGYTF.